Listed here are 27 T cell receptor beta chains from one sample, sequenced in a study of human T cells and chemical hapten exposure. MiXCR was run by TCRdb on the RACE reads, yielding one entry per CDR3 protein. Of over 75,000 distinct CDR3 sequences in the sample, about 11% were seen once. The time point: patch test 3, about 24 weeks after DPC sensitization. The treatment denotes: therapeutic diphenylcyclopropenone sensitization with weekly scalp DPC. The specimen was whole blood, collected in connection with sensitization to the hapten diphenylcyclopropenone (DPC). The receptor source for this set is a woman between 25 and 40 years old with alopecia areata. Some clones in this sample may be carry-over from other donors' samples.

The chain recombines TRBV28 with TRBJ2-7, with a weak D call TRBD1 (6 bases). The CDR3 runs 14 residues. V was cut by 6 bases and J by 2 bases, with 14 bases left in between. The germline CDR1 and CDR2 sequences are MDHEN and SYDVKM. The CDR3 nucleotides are TGTGCCAGCAGCCTTCCAGGGGCCCCCTACGAGCAGTACGTC. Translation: CASSLPGAPYEQYV.

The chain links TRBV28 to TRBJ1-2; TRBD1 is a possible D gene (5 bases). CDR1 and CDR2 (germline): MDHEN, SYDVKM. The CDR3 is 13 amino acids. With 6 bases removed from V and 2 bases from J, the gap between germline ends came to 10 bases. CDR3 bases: TGTGCCAGCAGGCAGACAGCGAACTATGGCTACACCTTC. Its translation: CASRQTANYGYTF.

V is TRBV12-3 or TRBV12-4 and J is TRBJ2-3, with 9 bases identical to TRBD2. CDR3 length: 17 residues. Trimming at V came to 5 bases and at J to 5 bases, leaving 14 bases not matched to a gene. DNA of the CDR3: TGTGCCAGCAGTCAACTCTCCGTAGCGGGAGTCGGAGATACGCAGTATTTT. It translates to CASSQLSVAGVGDTQYF.

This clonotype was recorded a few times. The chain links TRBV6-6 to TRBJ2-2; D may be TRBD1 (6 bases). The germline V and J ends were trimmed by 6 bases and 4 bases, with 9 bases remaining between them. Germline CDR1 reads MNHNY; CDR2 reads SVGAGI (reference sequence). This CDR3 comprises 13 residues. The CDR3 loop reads CASRWTATGELFF. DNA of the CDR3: TGTGCCAGCAGGTGGACAGCCACCGGGGAGCTGTTTTTT.

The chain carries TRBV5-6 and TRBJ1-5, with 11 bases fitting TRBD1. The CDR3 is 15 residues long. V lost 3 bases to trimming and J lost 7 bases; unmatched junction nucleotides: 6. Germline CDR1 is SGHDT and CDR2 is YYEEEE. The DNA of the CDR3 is TGTGCCAGCAGCTCGGGACAGGGGGTACGACAGCCCCAGCATTTT. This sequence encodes CASSSGQGVRQPQHF. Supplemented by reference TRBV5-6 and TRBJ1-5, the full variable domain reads DAGVTQSPTHLIKTRGQQVTLRCSPKSGHDTVSWYQQALGQGPQFIFQYYEEEERQRGNFPDRFSGHQFPNYSSELNVNALLLGDSALYLCASSSGQGVRQPQHFGDGTRLSIL.

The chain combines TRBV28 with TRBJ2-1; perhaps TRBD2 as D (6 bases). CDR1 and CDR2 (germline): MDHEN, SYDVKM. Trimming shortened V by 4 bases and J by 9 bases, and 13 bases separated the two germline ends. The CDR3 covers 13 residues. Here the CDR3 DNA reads TGTGCCAGCAGTTGGACGGAGGGGAGTGAGCAGTTCTTC. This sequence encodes CASSWTEGSEQFF. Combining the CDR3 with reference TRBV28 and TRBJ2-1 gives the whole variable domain DVKVTQSSRYLVKRTGEKVFLECVQDMDHENMFWYRQDPGLGLRLIYFSYDVKMKEKGDIPEGYSVSREKKERFSLILESASTNQTSMYLCASSWTEGSEQFFGPGTRLTVL.

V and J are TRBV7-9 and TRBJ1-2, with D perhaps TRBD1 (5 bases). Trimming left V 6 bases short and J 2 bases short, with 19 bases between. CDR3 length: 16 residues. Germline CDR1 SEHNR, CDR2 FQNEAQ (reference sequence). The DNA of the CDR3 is TGTGCCAGCAGTCCTAGCGCGAGTGGGGGAAACTATGGCTACACCTTC. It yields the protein CASSPSASGGNYGYTF. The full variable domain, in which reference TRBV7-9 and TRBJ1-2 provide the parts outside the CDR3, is DTGVSQNPRHKITKRGQNVTFRCDPISEHNRLYWYRQTLGQGPEFLTYFQNEAQLEKSRLLSDRFSAERPKGSFSTLEIQRTEQGDSAMYLCASSPSASGGNYGYTFGSGTRLTVV.

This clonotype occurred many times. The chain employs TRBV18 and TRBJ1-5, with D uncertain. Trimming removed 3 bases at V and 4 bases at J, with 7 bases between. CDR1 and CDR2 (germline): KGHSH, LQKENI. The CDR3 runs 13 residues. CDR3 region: CASSPALNQPQHF. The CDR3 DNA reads TGTGCCAGCTCACCGGCCCTTAATCAGCCCCAGCATTTT. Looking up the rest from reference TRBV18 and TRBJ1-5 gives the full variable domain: NAGVMQNPRHLVRRRGQEARLRCSPMKGHSHVYWYRQLPEEGLKFMVYLQKENIIDESGMPKERFSAEFPKEGPSILRIQQVVRGDSAAYFCASSPALNQPQHFGDGTRLSIL.

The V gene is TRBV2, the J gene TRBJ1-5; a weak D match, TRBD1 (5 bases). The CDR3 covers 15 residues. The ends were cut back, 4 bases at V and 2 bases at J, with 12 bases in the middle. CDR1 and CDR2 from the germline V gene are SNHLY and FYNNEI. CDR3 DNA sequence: TGTGCCAGCAGTGGGGGCCCCGGCCGCAATCAGCCCCAGCATTTT. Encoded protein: CASSGGPGRNQPQHF.

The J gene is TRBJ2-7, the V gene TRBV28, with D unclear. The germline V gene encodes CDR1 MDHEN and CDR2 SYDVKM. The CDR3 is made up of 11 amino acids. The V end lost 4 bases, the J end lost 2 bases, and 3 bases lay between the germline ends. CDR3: CASSSPYEQYF. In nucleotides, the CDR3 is TGTGCCAGCAGTTCCCCCTACGAGCAGTACTTC.

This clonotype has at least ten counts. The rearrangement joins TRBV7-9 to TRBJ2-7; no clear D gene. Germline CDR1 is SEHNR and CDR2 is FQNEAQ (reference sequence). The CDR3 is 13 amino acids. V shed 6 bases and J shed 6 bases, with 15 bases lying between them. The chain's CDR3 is CASRKTVVGEQYF. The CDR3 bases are TGTGCCAGCAGGAAAACGGTGGTTGGCGAGCAGTACTTC.

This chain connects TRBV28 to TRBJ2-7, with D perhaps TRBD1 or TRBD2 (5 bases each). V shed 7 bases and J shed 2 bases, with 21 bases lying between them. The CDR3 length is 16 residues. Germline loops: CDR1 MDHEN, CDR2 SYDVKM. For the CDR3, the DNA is TGTGCCAGCACCCCAACCGAGACAGCGGTCCCCTACGAGCAGTACTTC. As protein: CASTPTETAVPYEQYF.

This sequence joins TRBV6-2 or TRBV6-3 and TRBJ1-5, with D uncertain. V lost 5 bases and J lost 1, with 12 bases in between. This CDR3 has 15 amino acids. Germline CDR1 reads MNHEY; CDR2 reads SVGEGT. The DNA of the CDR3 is TGTGCCAGCAGTCGGCCGGGGTTGAGCAATCAGCCCCAGCATTTT. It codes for CASSRPGLSNQPQHF.

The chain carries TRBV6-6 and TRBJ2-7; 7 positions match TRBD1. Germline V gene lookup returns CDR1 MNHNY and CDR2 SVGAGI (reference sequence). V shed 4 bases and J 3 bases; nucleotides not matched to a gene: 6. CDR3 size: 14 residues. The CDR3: CASSSDDRVYEQYV. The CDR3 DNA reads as TGTGCCAGCAGTTCGGATGACAGGGTCTACGAGCAGTACGTC.

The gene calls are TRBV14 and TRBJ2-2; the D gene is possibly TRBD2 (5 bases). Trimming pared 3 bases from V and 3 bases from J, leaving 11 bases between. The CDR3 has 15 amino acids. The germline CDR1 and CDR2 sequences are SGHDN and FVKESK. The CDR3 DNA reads TGTGCCAGCAGCCAGGCAGGAGGCGACACCGGGGAGCTGTTTTTT. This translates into CASSQAGGDTGELFF.

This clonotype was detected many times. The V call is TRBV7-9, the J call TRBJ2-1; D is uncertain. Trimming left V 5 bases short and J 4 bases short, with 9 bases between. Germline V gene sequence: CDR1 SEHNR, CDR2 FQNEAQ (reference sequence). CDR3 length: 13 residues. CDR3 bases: TGTGCCAGCAGCCGCCGCGATTACAATGAGCAGTTCTTC. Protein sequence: CASSRRDYNEQFF.

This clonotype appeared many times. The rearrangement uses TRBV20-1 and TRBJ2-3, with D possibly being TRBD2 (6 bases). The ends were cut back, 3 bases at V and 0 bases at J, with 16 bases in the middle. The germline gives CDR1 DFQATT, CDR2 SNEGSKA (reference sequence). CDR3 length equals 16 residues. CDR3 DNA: TGCAGTGCTAGCGGAGGGACTGCTTCTAGCACAGATACGCAGTATTTT. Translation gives CSASGGTASSTDTQYF.

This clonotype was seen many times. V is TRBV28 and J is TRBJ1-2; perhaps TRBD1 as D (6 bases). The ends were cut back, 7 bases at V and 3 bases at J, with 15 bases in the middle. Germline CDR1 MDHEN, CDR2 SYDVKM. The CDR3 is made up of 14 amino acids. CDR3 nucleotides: TGTGCCAGCATCACTCCTGGGGGCCACTATGGCTACACCTTC. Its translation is CASITPGGHYGYTF.

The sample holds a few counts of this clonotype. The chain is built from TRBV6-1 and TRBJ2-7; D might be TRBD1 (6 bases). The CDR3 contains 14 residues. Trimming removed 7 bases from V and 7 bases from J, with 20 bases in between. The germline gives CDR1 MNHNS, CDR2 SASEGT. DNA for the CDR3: TGTGCCAGCACCCGGGACAACTGGGGGACGGAGCAGTACGTC. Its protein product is CASTRDNWGTEQYV.

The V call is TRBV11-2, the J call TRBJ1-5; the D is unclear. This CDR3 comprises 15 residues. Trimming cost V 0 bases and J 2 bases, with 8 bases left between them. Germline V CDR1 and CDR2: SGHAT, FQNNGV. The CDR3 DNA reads TGTGCCAGCAGCTTAGATCCAGGACGCAATCAGCCCCAGCATTTT. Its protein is CASSLDPGRNQPQHF. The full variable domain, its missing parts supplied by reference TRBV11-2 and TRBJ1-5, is EAGVAQSPRYKIIEKRQSVAFWCNPISGHATLYWYQQILGQGPKLLIQFQNNGVVDDSQLPKDRFSAERLKGVDSTLKIQPAKLEDSAVYLCASSLDPGRNQPQHFGDGTRLSIL.

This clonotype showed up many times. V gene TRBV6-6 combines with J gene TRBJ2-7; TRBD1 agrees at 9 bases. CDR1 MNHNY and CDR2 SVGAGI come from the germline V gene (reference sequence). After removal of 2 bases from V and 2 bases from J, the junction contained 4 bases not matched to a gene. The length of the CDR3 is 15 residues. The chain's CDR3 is CASSYPGTGTYEQYF. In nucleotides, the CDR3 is TGTGCCAGCAGTTACCCCGGGACAGGGACCTACGAGCAGTACTTC.

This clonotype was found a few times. CDR3 sequence reads: CASSAGTDSNQPQHF. The CDR3 nucleotides are TGTGCCAGTAGCGCGGGGACCGACAGCAATCAGCCCCAGCATTTT. The rearrangement joins TRBV19 to TRBJ1-5, with a tentative D call TRBD1 (5 bases). Trimming removed 6 bases from V and 1 base from J, with 13 bases in between. The germline CDR1 and CDR2 sequences are LNHDA and SQIVND (reference sequence). There are 15 residues in the CDR3.

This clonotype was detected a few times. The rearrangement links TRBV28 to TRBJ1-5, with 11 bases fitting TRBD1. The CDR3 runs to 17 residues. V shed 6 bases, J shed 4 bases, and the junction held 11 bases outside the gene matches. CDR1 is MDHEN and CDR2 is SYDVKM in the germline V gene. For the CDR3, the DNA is TGTGCCAGCAGGGGGACAGGGGGTCTCGACAATAATCAGCCCCAGCATTTT. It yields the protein CASRGTGGLDNNQPQHF.

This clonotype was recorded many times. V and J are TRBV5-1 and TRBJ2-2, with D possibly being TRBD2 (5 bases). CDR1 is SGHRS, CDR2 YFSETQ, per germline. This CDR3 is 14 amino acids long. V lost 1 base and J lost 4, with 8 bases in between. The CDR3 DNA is TGCGCCAGCAGCTTGACGGGGATCACCGGGGAGCTGTTTTTT. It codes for CASSLTGITGELFF.

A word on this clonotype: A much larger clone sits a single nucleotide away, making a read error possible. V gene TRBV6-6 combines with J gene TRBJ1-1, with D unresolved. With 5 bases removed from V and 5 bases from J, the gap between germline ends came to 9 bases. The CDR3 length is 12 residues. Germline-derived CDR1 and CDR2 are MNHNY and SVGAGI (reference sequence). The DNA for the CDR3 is TGTGCCAGCAGTATAAGGGTAACTGAAGCTTTCTTT. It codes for CASSIRVTEAFF.

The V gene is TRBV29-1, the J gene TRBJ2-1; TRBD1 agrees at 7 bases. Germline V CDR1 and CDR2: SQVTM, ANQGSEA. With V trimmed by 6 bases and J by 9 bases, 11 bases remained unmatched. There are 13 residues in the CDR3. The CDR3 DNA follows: TGCAGCGTCCGGGACAGAGTGTGGAGTGAGCAGTTCTTC. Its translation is CSVRDRVWSEQFF.

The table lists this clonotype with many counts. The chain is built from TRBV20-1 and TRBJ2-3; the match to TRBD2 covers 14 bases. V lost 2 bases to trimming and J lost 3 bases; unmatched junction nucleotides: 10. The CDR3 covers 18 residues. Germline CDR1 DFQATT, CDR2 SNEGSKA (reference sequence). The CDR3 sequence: CSARSGTSGGKVTDTQYF. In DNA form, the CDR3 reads TGCAGTGCTAGATCCGGGACTAGCGGGGGCAAAGTAACAGATACGCAGTATTTT.